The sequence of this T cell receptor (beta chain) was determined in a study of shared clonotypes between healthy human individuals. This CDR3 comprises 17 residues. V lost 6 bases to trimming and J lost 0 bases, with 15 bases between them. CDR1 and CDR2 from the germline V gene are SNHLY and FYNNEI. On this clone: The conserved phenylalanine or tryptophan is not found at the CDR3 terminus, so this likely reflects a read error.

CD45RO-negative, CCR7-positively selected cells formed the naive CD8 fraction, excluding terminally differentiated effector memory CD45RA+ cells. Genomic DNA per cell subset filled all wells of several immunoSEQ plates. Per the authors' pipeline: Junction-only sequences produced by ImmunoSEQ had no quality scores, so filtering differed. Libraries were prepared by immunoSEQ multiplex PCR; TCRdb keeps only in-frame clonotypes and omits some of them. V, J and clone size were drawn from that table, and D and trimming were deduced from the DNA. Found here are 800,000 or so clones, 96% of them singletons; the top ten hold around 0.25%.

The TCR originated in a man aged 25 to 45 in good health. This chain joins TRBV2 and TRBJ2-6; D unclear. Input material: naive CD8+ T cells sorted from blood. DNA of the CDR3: TGTGCCAGCAGGAAACCCAGGATGGACTCTGGGGCCAACGTCCTGACTCTC. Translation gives CASRKPRMDSGANVLTL.